The clone carrying this T cell receptor beta chain showed up many times. Its antigen is not identified. No DNA is shown, since the ends of the CDR3 on it are uncertain; the CDR3 is the one TCRdb lists. The sequenced template was RNA, covering the TCR beta CDR3 region. Second-round multiplex PCR came after first-round RT-PCR with HTBI primers. Each CDR3 protein gets one entry after TCRdb re-called the multiplex PCR reads with MiXCR. Of approximately 410,000 distinct CDR3 sequences in the sample, just over 15% were seen once. These data belong to a study of Graves' ophthalmopathy and Graves' hyperthyroidism. Findings and limits, study-wide: Blood was where most expanded thyroid clonotypes above 0.001 frequency also turned up.

The diagnostic workup employed clinical symptoms, serum thyroxine, TRAb, thyroid ultrasound and orbital computed tomography. The clonotype was recovered from a woman aged 18-30 years with stable Graves' hyperthyroidism. The sequencing sample was made of peripheral blood.

CDR3 residues: CSVAQGSTEASF. The chain has TRBV29-1 and TRBJ1-1; the table's D call of TRBD1 was not tested on the DNA. The germline V gene encodes CDR1 SQVTM and CDR2 ANQGSEA. The CDR3 length is 12 residues, termini included.